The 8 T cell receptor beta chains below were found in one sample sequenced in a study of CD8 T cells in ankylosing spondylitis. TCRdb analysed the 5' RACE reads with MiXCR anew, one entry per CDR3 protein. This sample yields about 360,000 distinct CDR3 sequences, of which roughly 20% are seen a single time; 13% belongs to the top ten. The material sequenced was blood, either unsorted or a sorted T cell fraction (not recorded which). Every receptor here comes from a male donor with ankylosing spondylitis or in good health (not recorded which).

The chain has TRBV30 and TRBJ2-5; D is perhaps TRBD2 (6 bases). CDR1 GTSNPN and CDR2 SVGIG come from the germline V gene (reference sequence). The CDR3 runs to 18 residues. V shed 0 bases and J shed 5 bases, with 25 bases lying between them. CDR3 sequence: CAWSVGSFLGGSEETQYF. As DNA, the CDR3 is TGTGCCTGGAGTGTAGGTTCCTTTCTCGGAGGGTCGGAGGAGACCCAGTACTTC.

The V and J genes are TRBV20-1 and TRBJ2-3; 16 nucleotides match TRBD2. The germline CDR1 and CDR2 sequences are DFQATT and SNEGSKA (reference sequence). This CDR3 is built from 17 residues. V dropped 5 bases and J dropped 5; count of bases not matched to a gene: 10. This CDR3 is CSARPGTSGGAGDTQYF. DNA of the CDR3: TGCAGTGCTCGTCCCGGGACTAGCGGGGGGGCCGGAGATACGCAGTATTTT.

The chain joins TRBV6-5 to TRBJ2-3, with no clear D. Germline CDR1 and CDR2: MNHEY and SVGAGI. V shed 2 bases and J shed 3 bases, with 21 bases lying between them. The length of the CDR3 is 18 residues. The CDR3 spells CASSYPLSGRTETDTQYF. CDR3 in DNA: TGTGCCAGCAGTTACCCCCTTTCTGGGCGGACCGAAACAGATACGCAGTATTTT.

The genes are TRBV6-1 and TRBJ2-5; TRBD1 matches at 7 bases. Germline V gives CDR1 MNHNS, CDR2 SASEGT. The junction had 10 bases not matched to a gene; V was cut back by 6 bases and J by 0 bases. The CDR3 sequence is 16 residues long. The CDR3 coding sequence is TGTGCCAGCAGCCCCGGGACAGCGAGGTACCAAGAGACCCAGTACTTC. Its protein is CASSPGTARYQETQYF.

CDR3 in amino acids: CASSQAMTGFGNEQFF. CDR3 in DNA: TGTGCCAGCAGCCAAGCGATGACAGGGTTCGGTAATGAGCAGTTCTTC. The chain uses TRBV3-1 and TRBJ2-1; 7 nucleotides match TRBD1. Losses at the gene ends were 1 base for V and 7 bases for J; bases not matched to a gene: 10. CDR1 is LGHDT and CDR2 is YNNKEL in the germline V gene (reference sequence). There are 16 residues in the CDR3.

CDR3 protein: CASSRTGESEQYF. CDR3 bases: TGCGCCAGCAGCCGGACAGGGGAGAGCGAGCAGTACTTC. The chain joins TRBV4-1 to TRBJ2-7, with TRBD1 matching 9 bases. Germline assignment: CDR1 MGHRA and CDR2 YSYEKL. This CDR3 contains 13 residues. The V and J ends lost 4 bases and 6 bases, in that order; junction bases with no gene match: 4.

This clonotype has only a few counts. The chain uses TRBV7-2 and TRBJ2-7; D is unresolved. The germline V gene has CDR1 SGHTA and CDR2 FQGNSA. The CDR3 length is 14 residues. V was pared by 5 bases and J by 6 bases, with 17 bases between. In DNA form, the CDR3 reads TGTGCCAGCAGCCCTAAACTTCGGACGGGCGAGCAGTACTTC. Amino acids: CASSPKLRTGEQYF.

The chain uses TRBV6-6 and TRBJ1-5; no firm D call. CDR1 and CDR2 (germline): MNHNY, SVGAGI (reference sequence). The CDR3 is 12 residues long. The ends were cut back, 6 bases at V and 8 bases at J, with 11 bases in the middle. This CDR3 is CASSRSPEPQHF. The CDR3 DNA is TGTGCCAGCAGCCGATCCCCAGAGCCCCAGCATTTT.